The sample holds one count of the clone carrying this TCR beta chain. Individuals drawn from around 25 US areas were roughly 18 to 95 years old. Participant reports of clinical history set cohort assignment. Exposed participants encountered a COVID-19 case during the 2 weeks preceding study entry. The data derive from a study of blood T cell repertoires in COVID-19. Study-wide background: In each case, the material was cDNA or gDNA derived from T cells, B-cell-depleted T cells, or PBMCs.

The germline CDR1 and CDR2 sequences are MNHEY and SMNVEV (reference sequence). V was pared by 3 bases and J by 5 bases, with 3 bases of the junction left unmatched. The CDR3 runs 14 residues. Sequencing was performed with immunoSEQ multiplex PCR; in TCRdb, only in-frame clones are kept and a portion is missing. The sample lists roughly 150,000 clones; around 90% were seen once. The clonotype originates from a woman aged 35 to 49 who had been exposed to COVID-19. Material: PBMCs or T cells enriched from blood (not recorded which). The gene calls are TRBV27 and TRBJ1-5, with TRBD1 matching over 8 bases. The CDR3 region is CASSLGTGYQPQHF. For the CDR3, the DNA is TGTGCCAGCAGTTTGGGGACAGGTTATCAGCCCCAGCATTTT.